This TCR beta chain was sequenced during a study of cytomegalovirus exposure and HLA in healthy donors listed by TCRdb under 2017. With respect to the entire study: According to an earlier analysis of 587 of the donors, 150 million to 200 million T cells yielded some 110 million unique TCR beta sequences and about 280 Gb of sequence data. A handful of DR-DQ haplotypes were handled as single units for association and clustering because linkage in the cohort was strong. Typing coverage differed by locus: A, B, C, DRB1 and DQB1 were typed in about 629-630 donors, DQA1 in about 550, DPA1 in over 600, and DPB1 in around 440. Rather than drawing on any new phenotypic data, the later analysis identified candidate immune exposures from TCR beta sequences and the way those sequences occurred across donors. To predict cytomegalovirus infection status, the study brought together high-throughput TCR immunosequencing, statistical association of individual TCRs with disease status, and machine learning. Across about 370 genotyped donors of the cohort, an average of 235,054 unique TCR beta nucleotide sequences per donor were sequenced, and 15% to 20% of those sequences were non-productive. The study used immunosequencing to profile the T cell repertoires of 666 subjects and linked those repertoires to cytomegalovirus serostatus. The study was designed to test whether signatures of past pathogen exposure could be identified by cataloging public T cell receptors. To decide whether each TCR beta V gene segment behaved as functional or pseudogenic, an earlier analysis of 587 of the donors relied on high-throughput TCR beta sequencing. Alongside the repertoire data, information on donor age, sex, ethnicity and CMV serostatus was compiled. In a later analysis, previously published TCR beta repertoires from 670 or so donors were re-analyzed and high-resolution HLA genotyping was added so that TCR occurrence patterns could be studied. Of the roughly 400 genotyped donors, approximately 83% fell in the genetic ancestry cluster associated with self-reported Caucasian donors. About 300 gigabases of sequencing data and tens of millions of unique TCR sequences were included in an early release covering several hundred HLA-typed donors. HLA typing included class I and class II loci at four-digit resolution. In a later genetic analysis, genome-wide SNP genotypes for 398 of the 666 donors were used, and that subset was treated as a discovery cohort. Besides the first cohort of more than 650 subjects, a separate validation cohort made up of around 120 different subjects was used. All discovery cohort repertoires had been generated on a single sequencing platform.

In total, approximately 700 healthy bone marrow donors made up the cohort. Cohort members were all nominally healthy when sampled, although unrecorded immune exposures were likely present. The donor tested CMV seropositive, placing the donor among the roughly 300 seropositive members of the cohort. A peripheral blood sample was collected from each donor, and TCR beta sequencing was performed on peripheral blood mononuclear cells. The Qiagen DNeasy Blood Extraction Kit was used to extract genomic DNA from the blood cell samples. To prepare the library, the immunoSEQ multiplex PCR assay was applied. A mixture of 60 forward primers for TCR Vbeta segments and 13 reverse primers for TCR Jbeta segments was used in the multiplex PCR. A multiplex PCR assay on genomic DNA amplified the CDR3 region of rearranged TCR beta genes. The amplified TCR beta libraries were sequenced on the Illumina HiSeq System as 87-base-pair reads. The source study handled its data this way. A later analysis tallied tens of millions of unique TCR beta chains across the 650 to 750 repertoires, and some 10 million of those chains were shared by two or more donors. To remove PCR and sequencing errors, raw reads were error-corrected and collapsed into unique sequences using a nearest-neighbor algorithm that merged closely related sequences. Alignment of CDR3 sequences to IMGT reference sequences was used to assign V, D and J gene segments. For a sequence to be retained, at least a six-nucleotide match to both a V gene segment and a J gene segment was required. Rearrangements were classified as productive when the CDR3 lacked stop codons and remained in frame with V and J, and all other rearrangements were classified as non-productive. CDR3 was defined according to IMGT convention as the region running from the second conserved V-encoded cysteine to the conserved J-encoded phenylalanine. Sequences without an unambiguous match to a single V gene segment were excluded from the earlier analysis of almost 600 of the donors. In an earlier analysis of approximately 550 of the donors, V segments were called functional above 56.7% productive rearrangements and were called segregating when the between-donor standard deviation exceeded 5%. To diagnose cytomegalovirus status from the catalog of TCR beta chain sequences, a statistical classification framework was built. In a later analysis, V and J genes were assigned by comparing TCR nucleotide sequences against IMGT/GENE-DB human TR gene sequences. A later analysis assigned CDR3 sequences and most-parsimonious VDJ recombination scenarios with the TCRdist pipeline. A later analysis defined each TCR beta chain by its CDR3 amino acid sequence plus V-gene family, and excluded reads lacking a unique V-gene family. In a later analysis, fewer than 650 highly shared, low-generation-probability nucleotide sequences were removed to address suspected cross-contamination and a sequencing artifact. In a later analysis, a clonal expansion index for each public chain was calculated from normalized within-repertoire ranks of inferred template counts. Generation probabilities in a later analysis came from a VDJ recombination model fitted to out-of-frame rearrangements, and those results were checked against IGoR. In a later analysis, TCR-TCR, TCR-HLA and TCR-CMV co-occurrence was scored with hypergeometric tests, and a repertoire-size bias correction was applied to TCR pairs. In a later analysis, false discovery rates were estimated by permuting HLA or CMV assignments 20 times. A later analysis grouped co-occurring TCRs with DBSCAN, adding TCRdist sequence similarity when clustering within HLA-allele-positive subsets. For co-occurrence clustering, repertoires with fewer than 30,000 or more than 120,000 public chains were excluded, along with four to six repertoires with anomalous nucleotide sharing. This is the immuneACCESS table as TCRdb keeps it, with only in-frame sequences that have V and J called. A part of the clones is gone; compared with another copy, unresolved V genes explain less than half, and the rest is unexplained. The DNA gave D and trimming, while V, J and clone size come from that table. For this sample the table gives roughly 92,000 clones, of which approximately 80% were detected only once. Together, the top ten hold 20% to 30% of the sample.

General conclusions and limits of the study: CMV serostatus was the only immune exposure information available for the cohort. A further reported finding was that TCR beta sequences accurately predicted the HLA-A and HLA-B alleles for most subjects in the first cohort. In vitro tests confirmed that a few of the cytomegalovirus-associated TCR beta chains recognize cytomegalovirus antigens. A later analysis found that TCR association rates varied across HLA loci, with DRB1 alleles showing the most associated TCRs and HLA-C alleles the fewest. Most TCR sequences were seen in very few donors, while some public TCRs were found in many individuals. Because counts were too low, 15 or so rarely observed V segments, including chromosome 9 orphons, were excluded from the earlier analysis of some 590 of the donors. According to a later analysis, most CMV-associated TCR beta chains appeared to be HLA-restricted, and the HLA associations seemed to be driven largely by CMV exposure. Compared with the approximately 720-donor mean, donors in an Asian-associated ancestry cluster had fewer N-insertions in productive TCRs, according to a later genetic analysis. This cohort had only TCR beta chains sequenced, and the lack of alpha or paired-chain data limited which features could be detected. In a later analysis, HLA-associated TCR beta chains showed more clonal expansion and lower generation probabilities than non-associated chains that were equally common. A later analysis associated 15,000 or so TCR beta sequences with specific HLA alleles at a false discovery rate of 0.05. The classifier was reported to diagnose cytomegalovirus status with high specificity and sensitivity in both the original and validation cohorts. In an earlier analysis of 587 of the donors, most TCR beta V segments appeared in productive rearrangements about 87% or about 30% of the time, broadly matching IMGT annotations. Because HLA typing was missing for some donors at each locus, association tests included only the typed subset. Linkage disequilibrium might explain the correlated functional status among segregating V segments, but an unknown experimental factor could not be ruled out. The authors suggested that the approach could potentially be generalized to other disease states and immunological phenotypes. In a later analysis, several top co-occurrence clusters were reported to appear linked to parvovirus B19, influenza, CMV and Epstein-Barr virus. The study listed 150 to 200 TCR beta chains as associated with cytomegalovirus. An association between a missense DCLRE1C variant and V-gene and J-gene trimming of TCR beta chains was found in a later genetic analysis and replicated in an independent cohort. Presence/absence analyses assumed roughly uniform sequencing depth across donors, an assumption that may not hold. When HLA alleles, especially DR and DQ, strongly co-occurred, TCR associations were difficult to assign to individual alleles. A group of highly shared sequence variants was considered likely to be a technical artifact of the sequencing pipeline.

This clone was detected a few times. Its antigen has not been determined. Nothing much larger sits one base from this clone, and base qualities are not available. Sequenced sample: PBMCs. This TCR came from a woman in her forties or fifties in good health and CMV-seropositive.

The CDR3 reads CASSAPRRGAKFNQPQHF. The DNA sequence follows: TGTGCCAGCAGTGCCCCCAGGCGGGGGGCGAAATTCAATCAGCCCCAGCATTTT. The chain uses TRBV6-4 and TRBJ1-5, and possibly TRBD1, on 6 matching bases. CDR1 and CDR2, per the germline V gene, are MRHNA and SNTAGT. The CDR3, cysteine through phenylalanine, is 18 amino acids long. Only the CDR3 region is kept as DNA, spanning 54 bases read in frame from base 1. V is shortened by 4 bases, J by 3 bases, and the region joining them spans 22 bases.